Reported below is one TCR beta chain. No antigen is known for it. The data originate from a study of cytomegalovirus exposure and HLA in healthy donors. About the research overall: Early on, a data release was issued that held about 85 million unique TCRs from HLA-typed donors. Findings and limits, study-wide: Data from an earlier analysis indicated that most TCR beta V segments were productive either about 90% or about 30% of the time.

13 Jbeta primers and 60 Vbeta primers were used for the PCR. Method: immunoSEQ multiplex PCR; TCRdb's copy keeps in-frame clones and lacks some. The sample includes about 130,000 clones, 75% to 85% of them seen just once. The TCR was taken from a man aged 35 to 55 in good health and CMV-seronegative. What was sequenced was PBMCs.

CDR3: CASSFWRMNTEAFF. The DNA of the CDR3 is TGTGCCAGCAGCTTCTGGCGGATGAACACTGAAGCTTTCTTT. This chain joins TRBV5-4 and TRBJ1-1; the D is unclear. Germline-derived CDR1 and CDR2 are SGHNT and YYREEE (reference sequence). Trimming pared 2 bases from V and 0 bases from J, leaving 8 bases between. The CDR3 extends over 14 amino acids.